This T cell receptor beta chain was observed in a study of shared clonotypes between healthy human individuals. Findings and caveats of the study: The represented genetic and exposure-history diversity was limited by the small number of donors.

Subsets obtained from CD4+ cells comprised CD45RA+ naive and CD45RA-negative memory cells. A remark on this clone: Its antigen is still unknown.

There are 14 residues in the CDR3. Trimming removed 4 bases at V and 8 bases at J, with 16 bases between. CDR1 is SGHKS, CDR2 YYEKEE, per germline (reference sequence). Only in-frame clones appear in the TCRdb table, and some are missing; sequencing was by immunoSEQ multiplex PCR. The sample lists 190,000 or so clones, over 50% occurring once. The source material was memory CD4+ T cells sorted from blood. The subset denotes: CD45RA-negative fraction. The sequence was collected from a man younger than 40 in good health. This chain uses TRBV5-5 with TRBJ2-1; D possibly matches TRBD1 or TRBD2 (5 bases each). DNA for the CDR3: TGTGCCAGCAGCCCCCGGGGACCTGCCGATGAGCAGTTCTTC. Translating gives CASSPRGPADEQFF.